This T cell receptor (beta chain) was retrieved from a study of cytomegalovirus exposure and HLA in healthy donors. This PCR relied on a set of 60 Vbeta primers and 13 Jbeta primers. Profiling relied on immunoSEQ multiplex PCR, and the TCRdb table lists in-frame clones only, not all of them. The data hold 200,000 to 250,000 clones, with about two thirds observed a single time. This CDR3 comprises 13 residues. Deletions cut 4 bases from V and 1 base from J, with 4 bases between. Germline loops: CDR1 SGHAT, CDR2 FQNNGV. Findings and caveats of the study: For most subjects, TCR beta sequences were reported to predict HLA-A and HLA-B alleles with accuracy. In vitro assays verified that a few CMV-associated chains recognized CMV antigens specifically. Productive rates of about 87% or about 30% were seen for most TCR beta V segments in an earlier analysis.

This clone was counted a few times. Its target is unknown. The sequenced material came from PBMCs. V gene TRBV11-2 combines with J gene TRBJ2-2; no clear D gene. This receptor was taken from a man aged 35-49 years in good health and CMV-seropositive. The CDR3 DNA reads TGTGCCAGCAGCTCAGTGAACACCGGGGAGCTGTTTTTT. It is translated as CASSSVNTGELFF.